This TCR beta chain appears in the sequencing data of a study of CD8+ T cells in alopecia areata. Study-wide context: Roughly 7-10-week-old female C3H/HeJ mice were grafted with skin from spontaneously alopecic approximately 6-13-month-old C3H/HeJ graft donors.

General study points: Especially in alopecia totalis/universalis, lesional scalp showed greater clonality than normal scalp did. Scalp sample data also include resident alphabeta T cells from normal skin. In patients, TCRs were shared less clearly than in mice, and HLA may possibly be involved.

Sequencing relied on a cDNA template that was reverse transcribed from extracted RNA. Generated by immunoSEQ multiplex PCR, the TCRdb table keeps only in-frame clones and is missing some. The record shows around 100,000 clones for this sample, with no singletons present. This clone was counted between two and nine times. What it binds is not known. Gene names and germline match the mouse. Sequencing was done on a sample of lesional skin. This clonotype was sampled from a C3H/HeJ mouse with alopecia areata. Strain MHC haplotype: H2-k.

The CDR3 sequence is CASGDAGTITEVFF. The covered CDR3 bases are TGTGCCAGCGGTGATGCTGGGACAATCACA. The rearrangement uses TRBV13-2 and TRBJ1-1, with D maybe TRBD1 (6 bases). The read is 4 residues too short to cover the CDR3 end, so that end is filled in from the germline J gene. Germline CDR1 NNHNN, CDR2 SYGAGS (reference sequence). The CDR3 contains 14 residues. The V end lost 0 bases, the J end lost 4 bases, and 10 bases lay between the germline ends.